This entry is about one TCR beta chain. Its matching antigen is unknown. This sample is part of a study of shared clonotypes between healthy human individuals. CDR3 length equals 19 residues. The germline V gene has CDR1 MGHRA and CDR2 YSYEKL. V shed 1 base, J shed 5 bases, and the junction held 10 bases outside the gene matches. Into CD45RA+ naive and CD45RA-negative memory subsets, the CD4+ cells were split. Broader study findings: Limited genetic and exposure-history diversity came from having few donors.

Assay used: immunoSEQ multiplex PCR; TCRdb lists only in-frame clones, some missing. Found here are nearly 1,000,000 clones, around three quarters of them singletons; the top ten hold over 1.3%. Material for sequencing was memory CD4+ T cells sorted from blood. Subset here: CD45RA-negative fraction. The chain recombines TRBV4-1 with TRBJ2-5, with 16 positions matching TRBD2. The origin of this receptor is a young man in good health. The CDR3 protein is CASSQGGTSGRELLETQYF. For the CDR3, the DNA is TGCGCCAGCAGCCAAGGTGGGACTAGCGGGAGGGAACTTTTGGAGACCCAGTACTTC.